This TCR beta chain was observed in a study of beta chain features in type 1 diabetes. Every isolated RNA sample was fully reverse transcribed, so sequencing captured expressed TCRB transcripts. The table came from immunoSEQ multiplex PCR; TCRdb's copy has only in-frame clones and leaves some out. The sample records 810,000 or so clones, roughly 16% being singletons. This clone was seen more than once but under ten times. The CDR3 extends over 15 amino acids. The V gene's germline CDR1 is SGDLS and CDR2 YYNGEE. V was pared by 0 bases and J by 5 bases, with 7 bases of the junction left unmatched. The gene calls are TRBV9 and TRBJ1-1, with 7 nucleotides matching TRBD1. This TCR came from a woman between 18 and 29 years old in good health. The sequenced sample consisted of naive CD4+ T cells from blood. For the CDR3, the DNA is TGTGCCAGCAGCGTAGAGGTACAGGGGTGGACTGAAGCTTTCTTT. Amino acid sequence: CASSVEVQGWTEAFF.